This T cell receptor (beta chain) stems from a study of blood T cell repertoires in COVID-19. About the research overall: In each case, the material was cDNA or gDNA derived from T cells, B-cell-depleted T cells, or PBMCs.

Generated by immunoSEQ multiplex PCR, the TCRdb table keeps only in-frame clones and is missing some. The sample yields fewer than 250,000 clones, 84% seen once. Germline values: CDR1 MDHEN, CDR2 SYDVKM. The CDR3 has 15 amino acids. V lost 4 bases to trimming and J lost 8 bases; unmatched junction nucleotides: 13. The TCR originated in a woman aged 25-40 years who had recovered from COVID-19. Sequenced: PBMCs or T cells enriched from blood (not recorded which). V is TRBV28 and J is TRBJ1-2; 7 positions match TRBD1. Written as DNA, the CDR3 is TGTGCCAGCAGTTCCTACTCGGACAGGTCGGGGGGCTACACCTTC. It codes for CASSSYSDRSGGYTF.